One sample yielded the 29 T cell receptor beta chains listed below, sequenced in a study of cytomegalovirus exposure and HLA in healthy donors. PCR amplification relied on 60 Vbeta primers (plus 13 Jbeta primers). TCRdb's copy holds only in-frame clones and misses some; the assay was immunoSEQ multiplex PCR. The sample holds 150,000 to 200,000 clones, under 80% seen once. Input material: PBMCs. These receptors all come from a middle-aged man in good health and CMV-seronegative.

This clone appeared a few times. CDR3 sequence: CASSSGGSEGRTQYF. The CDR3 DNA sequence: TGCGCCAGCAGTTCCGGGGGGAGCGAGGGGCGGACCCAGTACTTC. The rearrangement uses TRBV5-1 and TRBJ2-5; 7 bases align to TRBD2. The V segment lost 5 bases and the J segment 7 bases; nucleotides outside the gene matches: 14. The CDR3 is 15 residues long. Germline-derived CDR1 and CDR2 are SGHRS and YFSETQ.

This rearrangement joins TRBV30 to TRBJ1-3, with unresolved D. V lost 3 bases, J lost 0 bases, and 6 bases lay in between. This CDR3 spans 13 amino acids. Germline V gives CDR1 GTSNPN, CDR2 SVGIG (reference sequence). The CDR3 spells CAWRQSSGNTIYF. The CDR3 DNA follows: TGTGCCTGGAGACAGAGCTCTGGAAACACCATATATTTT.

The chain carries TRBV7-2 and TRBJ1-5; the D gene is possibly TRBD1 (5 bases). The CDR3 spans 14 residues. Per germline, CDR1 SGHTA and CDR2 FQGNSA. V lost 8 bases and J 2 bases, leaving 13 bases between the germline ends. The CDR3 DNA follows: TGTGCCAGCCAGCAGGGTATCGGCAATCAGCCCCAGCATTTT. Translated: CASQQGIGNQPQHF.

This clone was observed a handful of times. Germline is not matched at one junction end, which may reflect a read error. The chain joins TRBV6-5 to TRBJ2-7; 7 positions agree with TRBD2. The germline CDR1 and CDR2 sequences are MNHEY and SVGAGI. The CDR3 consists of 15 residues. CDR3 bases: TGTGCCAGCAACGGTCCGGCTAGCGGTTCCTACGTGCAGTACTTC. Translating it yields CASNGPASGSYVQYF.

The rearrangement joins TRBV5-4 to TRBJ2-1; the match to TRBD2 covers 7 bases. Trimming took 2 bases from V and 3 from J; bases not matched to a gene: 8. This CDR3 is 16 amino acids long. Germline CDR1 and CDR2: SGHNT and YYREEE (reference sequence). DNA of the CDR3: TGTGCCAGCAGCTTTGGGGGAGGGCCGATCTACAATGAGCAGTTCTTC. Translating it yields CASSFGGGPIYNEQFF.

The chain couples TRBV20-1 to TRBJ1-4; D not certain. Germline CDR1 and CDR2: DFQATT and SNEGSKA (reference sequence). The V end lost 3 bases, the J end lost 12 bases, and 11 bases lay between the germline ends. CDR3 length: 11 residues. This chain's CDR3 is CSARGGIELFF. In nucleotides, the CDR3 is TGCAGTGCTAGGGGCGGGATTGAACTGTTTTTT.

This chain joins TRBV5-4 and TRBJ2-3, with 13 bases fitting TRBD2. The CDR3 consists of 17 residues. Germline trimming cut 5 bases from V and 0 bases from J; bases unmatched to any gene: 6. Germline values: CDR1 SGHNT, CDR2 YYREEE (reference sequence). CDR3 DNA: TGTGCCAGCAGTGCAAGACTAGCGGGGGGTAGCACAGATACGCAGTATTTT. Protein product: CASSARLAGGSTDTQYF.

The rearrangement joins TRBV27 to TRBJ2-5, with TRBD1 as a possible D gene (5 bases). V shed 0 bases and J shed 7 bases, with 12 bases lying between them. Germline assignment: CDR1 MNHEY and CDR2 SMNVEV (reference sequence). The CDR3 contains 14 residues. The CDR3 here is CASSLSAGYGTQYF. CDR3 nucleotides: TGTGCCAGCAGTTTATCAGCAGGGTACGGGACCCAGTACTTC.

The sample holds a few counts of this clone. The rearrangement links TRBV11-2 to TRBJ2-7; D might be TRBD1 (7 bases). The germline V and J ends were trimmed by 5 bases and 2 bases, with 16 bases remaining between them. Germline V gene lookup returns CDR1 SGHAT and CDR2 FQNNGV. CDR3 size: 15 residues. The CDR3 spells CASSTHRGLAYEQYF. The CDR3 region has the DNA TGTGCCAGCAGCACCCACAGGGGACTTGCCTACGAGCAGTACTTC.

This clone was detected only once. The chain joins TRBV29-1 to TRBJ1-2; 8 bases agree with TRBD1. This CDR3 has 14 residues. CDR1 and CDR2 from the germline V gene are SQVTM and ANQGSEA. V shed 5 bases, J shed 3 bases, and the junction held 8 bases outside the gene matches. The DNA for the CDR3 is TGCAGCGTTCAACAGACAGGGGCGGACTATGGCTACACCTTC. It yields the protein CSVQQTGADYGYTF. Together with reference TRBV29-1 and TRBJ1-2, the CDR3 gives the full variable domain: SAVISQKPSRDICQRGTSLTIQCQVDSQVTMMFWYRQQPGQSLTLIATANQGSEATYESGFVIDKFPISRPNLTFSTLTVSNMSPEDSSIYLCSVQQTGADYGYTFGSGTRLTVV.

V is TRBV9 and J is TRBJ2-5, with a weak D call TRBD2 (6 bases). CDR3 size: 17 residues. Looked up from germline, CDR1 is SGDLS and CDR2 is YYNGEE. Trimming took 0 bases from V and 0 from J, leaving 15 bases between them. DNA for the CDR3: TGTGCCAGCAGCGTAGGGTGGGTAGGCGGGGACCAAGAGACCCAGTACTTC. Its protein product is CASSVGWVGGDQETQYF.

There are a few counts of this clone. V usage is TRBV9 and J usage is TRBJ2-6; D is ambiguous. Trimming shortened V by 7 bases and J by 0 bases, and 5 bases separated the two germline ends. Germline V gene sequence: CDR1 SGDLS, CDR2 YYNGEE. The CDR3 length is 13 residues. The CDR3 region has the DNA TGTGCCAGCCACAGCTCTGGGGCCAACGTCCTGACTTTC. Protein: CASHSSGANVLTF.

The chain has TRBV6-4 and TRBJ2-1; D is unclear. Germline V CDR1 and CDR2: MRHNA, SNTAGT. V was shortened by 11 bases and J by 0 bases, with 11 bases between the two germline ends. This CDR3 is built from 13 residues. The CDR3 DNA reads as TGTGCCGGCACCAAGAGCTCCTACAATGAGCAGTTCTTC. This encodes CAGTKSSYNEQFF.

In DNA, the CDR3 is TGTGCCAGCAGTGAATGGAGGGCACCAGATACGCAGTATTTT. This translates into CASSEWRAPDTQYF. The J gene is TRBJ2-3, the V gene TRBV2; a weak D match, TRBD2 (6 bases). The CDR3 spans 14 residues. The germline gives CDR1 SNHLY, CDR2 FYNNEI. V was shortened by 2 bases and J by 4 bases, with 10 bases between the two germline ends. Full variable domain (outside the CDR3, taken from reference TRBV2 and TRBJ2-3): EPEVTQTPSHQVTQMGQEVILRCVPISNHLYFYWYRQILGQKVEFLVSFYNNEISEKSEIFDDQFSVERPDGSNFTLKIRSTKLEDSAMYFCASSEWRAPDTQYFGPGTRLTVL.

The rearrangement uses TRBV2 and TRBJ1-1; TRBD1 matches 8 bases. Losses at the gene ends were 6 bases for V and 0 bases for J; bases not matched to a gene: 6. This CDR3 region has 15 residues. Germline CDR1 is SNHLY and CDR2 is FYNNEI. The CDR3 protein is CASRPQTGVNTEAFF. For the CDR3, the DNA is TGTGCCAGCAGACCCCAGACAGGGGTGAACACTGAAGCTTTCTTT.

The chain has TRBV30 and TRBJ2-1; D uncertain. The germline gives CDR1 GTSNPN, CDR2 SVGIG (reference sequence). CDR3 size: 14 residues. Trimming took off 2 bases at V and 2 bases at J, with 10 bases between the two ends. Here the CDR3 DNA reads TGTGCCTGGAGTAAAAGCCGGGCCTACAATGAGCAGTTCTTC. Its protein product is CAWSKSRAYNEQFF.

The chain carries TRBV6-5 and TRBJ2-7; no reliable D call. V dropped 7 bases and J dropped 1 base, with 5 bases sitting between them. Germline CDR1 and CDR2: MNHEY and SVGAGI. The CDR3 loop spans 11 amino acids. The CDR3 DNA sequence: TGTGCCAGCACCAAATCCTACGAGCAGTACTTC. It specifies CASTKSYEQYF.

The rearrangement links TRBV15 to TRBJ2-1, with a weak D call TRBD1 (5 bases). V shed 3 bases and J shed 4 bases, with 10 bases lying between them. CDR3 length: 14 amino acids. Germline CDR1 and CDR2: LNHNV and YYDKDF (reference sequence). CDR3 nucleotides: TGTGCCACCAGCAGGTTTGGGGCTTACAATGAGCAGTTCTTC. This codes for CATSRFGAYNEQFF.

The V and J genes are TRBV6-4 and TRBJ1-1; D not certain. The germline CDR1 and CDR2 sequences are MRHNA and SNTAGT. The germline V and J ends were trimmed by 6 bases and 0 bases, with 8 bases remaining between them. The CDR3 spans 13 residues. DNA of the CDR3: TGTGCCAGCAGAAAGGACTTGAACACTGAAGCTTTCTTT. The encoded protein is CASRKDLNTEAFF.

This clone was found a few times. The genes are TRBV28 and TRBJ2-5, with D possibly matching TRBD1 (5 bases). CDR3 length: 15 amino acids. Germline V CDR1 and CDR2: MDHEN, SYDVKM. Trimming removed 4 bases from V and 2 bases from J, with 14 bases in between. Written as DNA, the CDR3 is TGTGCCAGCAGTTCGATGACAGCGCTACAAGAGACCCAGTACTTC. As protein: CASSSMTALQETQYF.

This clone came up a few times. The V gene is TRBV7-7, the J gene TRBJ2-3, with TRBD2 matching over 9 bases. V lost 5 bases and J lost 6; bases outside the gene matches: 9. The germline V gene has CDR1 SSHAT and CDR2 FNYEAQ (reference sequence). The CDR3 runs to 15 residues. CDR3 bases: TGTGCCAGCAGCGAGAGGGCGGGGGGGCTGGATACGCAGTATTTT. Amino acids: CASSERAGGLDTQYF.

Only a few counts were recorded for this clone. The chain couples TRBV6-5 to TRBJ2-6; D remains unclear. The ends were cut back, 6 bases at V and 0 bases at J, with 6 bases in the middle. Looked up from germline, CDR1 is MNHEY and CDR2 is SVGAGI. The CDR3 length is 14 residues. CDR3 amino acids: CASRSSSGANVLTF. CDR3 in DNA: TGTGCCAGCAGATCCTCCTCTGGGGCCAACGTCCTGACTTTC.

The V call is TRBV19, the J call TRBJ2-7; 10 positions agree with TRBD1. The germline V gene has CDR1 LNHDA and CDR2 SQIVND (reference sequence). The CDR3 consists of 15 residues. J lost 6 bases, V lost 0 bases, and 5 bases had no gene match. CDR3 sequence reads: CASSIEGTGATEQYF. The CDR3 nucleotides read TGTGCCAGTAGTATAGAGGGGACAGGGGCCACCGAGCAGTACTTC.

This chain uses TRBV6-5 with TRBJ2-1; no firm D call. Between the trimmed V and J ends, which lost 4 bases and 4 bases, there was a span of 17 bases. This CDR3 is 16 amino acids long. CDR1 is MNHEY and CDR2 is SVGAGI in the germline V gene. The CDR3, as DNA: TGTGCCAGCAGTTCAAAGACTCTACCAACGTACAATGAGCAGTTCTTC. It specifies CASSSKTLPTYNEQFF.

The chain combines TRBV7-9 with TRBJ1-1; TRBD1 matches at 8 bases. CDR3 length equals 14 residues. The trim removed 4 bases at V and 5 bases at J, leaving 6 bases unmatched. Germline CDR1 is SEHNR and CDR2 is FQNEAQ (reference sequence). CDR3: CASSSRQGRTEAFF. The CDR3 DNA is TGTGCCAGCAGCTCCAGACAGGGGAGGACTGAAGCTTTCTTT.

This clone was picked up a small number of times. The sample contains more than one DNA sequence encoding this CDR3. The rearrangement uses TRBV5-5 and TRBJ1-3, with TRBD1 as a possible D gene (6 bases). The CDR3 runs 14 residues. Trimming stripped 0 bases from V and 3 bases from J, with 7 bases between. Germline lookup yields CDR1 SGHKS and CDR2 YYEKEE (reference sequence). The CDR3 reads CASSLGGLGNTIYF. CDR3 bases: TGTGCCAGCAGCTTGGGGGGGCTTGGAAACACCATATATTTT.

The rearrangement links TRBV2 to TRBJ2-5; D is perhaps TRBD1 (6 bases). V lost 5 bases to trimming and J lost 0 bases, with 13 bases between them. In germline, CDR1 is SNHLY, CDR2 FYNNEI. The CDR3 sequence is 15 residues long. The CDR3 region is CASSLGQTYQETQYF. CDR3 DNA sequence: TGTGCCAGCAGTCTTGGACAGACGTACCAAGAGACCCAGTACTTC.

The chain employs TRBV23-1 and TRBJ2-7; 7 nucleotides line up with TRBD1. TRBV23-1 belongs to the ORF category, with a function that is uncertain. V shed 6 bases, J shed 4 bases, and the junction held 9 bases outside the gene matches. This CDR3 has 14 residues. The CDR3 loop reads CASSQGVYLYEQYF. As DNA, the CDR3 is TGCGCCAGCAGCCAGGGGGTGTACCTATACGAGCAGTACTTC.

The chain uses TRBV9 and TRBJ2-2, with TRBD1 matching over 9 bases. This CDR3 has 14 amino acids. Losses at the gene ends were 2 bases for V and 6 bases for J; bases not matched to a gene: 2. The germline CDR1 and CDR2 sequences are SGDLS and YYNGEE. CDR3 in amino acids: CASSVGTGPGELFF. The CDR3 bases are TGTGCCAGCAGCGTCGGGACAGGGCCCGGGGAGCTGTTTTTT.